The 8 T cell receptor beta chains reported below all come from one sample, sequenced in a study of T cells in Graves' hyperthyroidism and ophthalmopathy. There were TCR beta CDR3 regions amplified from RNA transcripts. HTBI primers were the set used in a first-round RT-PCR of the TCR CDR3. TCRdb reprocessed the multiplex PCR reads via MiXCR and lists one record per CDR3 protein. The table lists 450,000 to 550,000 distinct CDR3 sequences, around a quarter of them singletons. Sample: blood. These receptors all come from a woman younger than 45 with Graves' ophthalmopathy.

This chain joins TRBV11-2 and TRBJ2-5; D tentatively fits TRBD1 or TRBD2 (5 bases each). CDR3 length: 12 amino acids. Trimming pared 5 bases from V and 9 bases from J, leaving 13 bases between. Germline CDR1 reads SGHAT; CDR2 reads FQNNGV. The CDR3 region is CASSPGGAAQYF. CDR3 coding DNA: TGTGCCAGCAGCCCTGGGGGAGCCGCCCAGTACTTC.

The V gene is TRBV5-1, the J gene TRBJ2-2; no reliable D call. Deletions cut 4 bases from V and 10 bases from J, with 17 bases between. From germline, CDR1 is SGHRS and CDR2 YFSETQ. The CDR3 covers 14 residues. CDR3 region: CASSTSQGLEELFF. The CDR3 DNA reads TGCGCCAGCAGCACAAGCCAAGGGTTAGAGGAGCTGTTTTTT.

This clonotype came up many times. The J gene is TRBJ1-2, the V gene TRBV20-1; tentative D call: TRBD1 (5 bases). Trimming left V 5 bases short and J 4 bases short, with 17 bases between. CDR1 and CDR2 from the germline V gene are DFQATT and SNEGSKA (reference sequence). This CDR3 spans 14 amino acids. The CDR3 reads CSAEAGTPSYGYTF. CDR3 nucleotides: TGCAGTGCTGAGGCCGGGACGCCTTCCTATGGCTACACCTTC.

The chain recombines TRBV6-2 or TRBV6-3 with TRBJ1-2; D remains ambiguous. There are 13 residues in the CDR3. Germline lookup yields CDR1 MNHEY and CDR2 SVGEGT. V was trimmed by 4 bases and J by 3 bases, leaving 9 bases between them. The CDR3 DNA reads TGTGCCAGCAGTTTCTCGTCCTACTATGGCTACACCTTC. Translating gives CASSFSSYYGYTF.

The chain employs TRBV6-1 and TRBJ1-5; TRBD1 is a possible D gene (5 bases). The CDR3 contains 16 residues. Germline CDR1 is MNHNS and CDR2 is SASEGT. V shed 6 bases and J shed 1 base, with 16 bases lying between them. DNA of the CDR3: TGTGCCAGCAGAGCCCGCGGGGGTGACAGCAATCAGCCCCAGCATTTT. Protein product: CASRARGGDSNQPQHF.

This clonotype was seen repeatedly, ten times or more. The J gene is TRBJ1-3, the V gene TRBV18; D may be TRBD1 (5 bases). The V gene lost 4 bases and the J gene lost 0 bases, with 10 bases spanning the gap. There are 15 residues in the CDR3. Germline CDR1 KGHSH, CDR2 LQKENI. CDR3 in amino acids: CASSRDSISGNTIYF. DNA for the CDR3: TGTGCCAGCTCACGGGACTCCATCTCTGGAAACACCATATATTTT.

The CDR3 coding sequence is TGTGCCAGCAGGGAACAGGGGGAATTGGTCTACGAGCAGTACTTC. This gives the protein CASREQGELVYEQYF. The rearrangement uses TRBV12-3 or TRBV12-4 and TRBJ2-7; TRBD1 matches 8 bases. CDR3 length: 15 residues. Trimming at V came to 6 bases and at J to 3 bases, leaving 10 bases not matched to a gene.

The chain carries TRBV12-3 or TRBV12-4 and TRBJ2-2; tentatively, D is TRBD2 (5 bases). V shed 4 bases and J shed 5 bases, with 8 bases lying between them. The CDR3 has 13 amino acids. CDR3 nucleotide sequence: TGTGCCAGCAGTTCTCCGGGGACCGGGGAGCTGTTTTTT. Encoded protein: CASSSPGTGELFF.